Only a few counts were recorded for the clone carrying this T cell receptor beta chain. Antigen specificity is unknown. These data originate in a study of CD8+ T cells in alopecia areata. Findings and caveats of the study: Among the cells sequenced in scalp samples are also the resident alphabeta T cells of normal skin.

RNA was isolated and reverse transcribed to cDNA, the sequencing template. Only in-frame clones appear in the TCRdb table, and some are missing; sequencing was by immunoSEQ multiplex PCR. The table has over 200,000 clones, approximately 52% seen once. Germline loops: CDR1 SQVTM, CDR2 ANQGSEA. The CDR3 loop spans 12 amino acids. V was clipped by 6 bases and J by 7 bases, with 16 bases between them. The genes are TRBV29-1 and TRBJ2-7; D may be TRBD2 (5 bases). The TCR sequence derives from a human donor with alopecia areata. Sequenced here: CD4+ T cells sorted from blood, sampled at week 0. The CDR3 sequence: CSVSMDGVEQYF. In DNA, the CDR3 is TGCAGCGTCTCGATGGACGGGGTGGAGCAGTACTTC.